These 5 T cell receptor beta chains originate from one sample sequenced in a study of T cell clones after liver transplantation. Clones were sequenced by immunoSEQ multiplex PCR, and TCRdb holds only the in-frame ones, with some missing. The table shows some 15,000 clones, with roughly 91% occurring only once. Source: CD8+ T cells from blood, taken before liver transplant. These receptors came from a human donor who received a liver transplant.

The chain combines TRBV12-5 with TRBJ2-1, with a tentative D call TRBD2 (6 bases). The CDR3 totals 15 residues. Deletions cut 7 bases from V and 0 bases from J, with 13 bases between. Germline V CDR1 and CDR2: LGHNT, FRNRAP. The CDR3 spells CASAMGGGSYNEQFF. The CDR3 coding sequence is TGTGCTAGTGCCATGGGGGGAGGCTCCTACAATGAGCAGTTCTTC. The full variable domain, its missing parts supplied by reference TRBV12-5 and TRBJ2-1, is DARVTQTPRHKVTEMGQEVTMRCQPILGHNTVFWYRQTMMQGLELLAYFRNRAPLDDSGMPKDRFSAEMPDATLATLKIQPSEPRDSAVYFCASAMGGGSYNEQFFGPGTRLTVL.

V gene TRBV10-3 combines with J gene TRBJ2-1, with TRBD2 matching over 7 bases. CDR1 is ENHRY, CDR2 SYGVKD, per germline. There are 13 residues in the CDR3. Unmatched junction bases numbered 3, after V lost 2 bases and J lost 8 bases. The CDR3 DNA reads as TGTGCCATCAGTGAGGGACTAGAGGATGAGCAGTTCTTC. This encodes CAISEGLEDEQFF.

The chain carries TRBV5-1 and TRBJ2-1; no clear D. This CDR3 comprises 17 residues. Trimming pared 0 bases from V and 1 base from J, leaving 14 bases between. Germline V lookup: CDR1 SGHRS, CDR2 YFSETQ. The CDR3 nucleotides are TGCGCCAGCAGCTTGGTGGCCAGCGTACCTTCCTACAATGAGCAGTTCTTC. Translating gives CASSLVASVPSYNEQFF.

The chain employs TRBV5-1 and TRBJ2-1, with TRBD1 matching 10 bases. This CDR3 is 15 amino acids long. CDR1 SGHRS and CDR2 YFSETQ come from the germline V gene. V lost 2 bases to trimming and J lost 6 bases; unmatched junction nucleotides: 5. CDR3 bases: TGCGCCAGCAGCTTCGACAGGGGGCCTCGCAATGAGCAGTTCTTC. This translates into CASSFDRGPRNEQFF.

This rearrangement joins TRBV6-5 to TRBJ1-2; D is ambiguous. CDR3 length: 14 amino acids. Between the trimmed V and J ends, which lost 5 bases and 6 bases, there was a span of 16 bases. Per germline, CDR1 MNHEY and CDR2 SVGAGI. CDR3 protein: CASSPNAEDDGYTF. The CDR3 DNA sequence: TGTGCCAGCAGTCCAAACGCGGAAGACGATGGCTACACCTTC.